A selection of T cell receptor beta chains follows, all from one sample in a study of blood T cell repertoires in COVID-19. The data were produced by immunoSEQ multiplex PCR, yet TCRdb's version contains in-frame clones alone and is incomplete. Of 100,000 to 150,000 clones listed, 84% are singletons. Sequenced input: peripheral blood. These receptor sequences come from a woman between 25 and 40 years old who had recovered from COVID-19. Each CDR3 is given with its conserved first and last residue. The order of the fields is D gene, V gene, CDR3 length, clone size, J gene, CDR3 protein, CDR3 DNA. D genes are given only for firm matches. Only some rows state a clone size, as once, few, many or a class for expanded clones.

D gene: TRBD2
V gene: TRBV5-1
CDR3 length: 15
clone size: NA
J gene: TRBJ2-1
CDR3 protein: CASSLGGSTYNEQFF
CDR3 DNA: TGCGCCAGCAGCTTGGGCGGGAGTACCTACAATGAGCAGTTCTTC

D gene: NA
V gene: TRBV5-1
CDR3 length: 14
clone size: few
J gene: TRBJ1-3
CDR3 protein: CASSLADIGNTIYF
CDR3 DNA: TGCGCCAGCAGCTTGGCGGACATCGGAAACACCATATATTTT

D gene: TRBD1
V gene: TRBV5-1
CDR3 length: 16
clone size: NA
J gene: TRBJ2-1
CDR3 protein: CASSWGQQVAYNEQFF
CDR3 DNA: TGCGCCAGCAGCTGGGGACAGCAAGTGGCCTACAATGAGCAGTTCTTC

D gene: TRBD1
V gene: TRBV30
CDR3 length: 15
clone size: NA
J gene: TRBJ2-7
CDR3 protein: CAWSSGDRGFYEQYF
CDR3 DNA: TGTGCCTGGAGTTCCGGAGACAGGGGTTTTTACGAGCAGTACTTC

D gene: TRBD2
V gene: TRBV10-1
CDR3 length: 14
clone size: NA
J gene: TRBJ2-7
CDR3 protein: CASPGGGPSYEQYF
CDR3 DNA: TGCGCCAGCCCGGGCGGGGGGCCATCCTACGAGCAGTACTTC

D gene: TRBD1
V gene: TRBV19
CDR3 length: 16
clone size: NA
J gene: TRBJ1-2
CDR3 protein: CASSTPTGSGLDGYTF
CDR3 DNA: TGTGCCAGTAGTACCCCGACAGGGTCTGGGCTCGATGGCTACACCTTC

D gene: NA
V gene: TRBV15
CDR3 length: 14
clone size: NA
J gene: TRBJ2-5
CDR3 protein: CATSRDPTKETQYF
CDR3 DNA: TGTGCCACCAGCAGAGATCCCACAAAGGAGACCCAGTACTTC

D gene: TRBD1
V gene: TRBV6-1
CDR3 length: 15
clone size: NA
J gene: TRBJ1-1
CDR3 protein: CASSEVDRRNTEAFF
CDR3 DNA: TGTGCCAGCAGTGAAGTGGACAGGCGGAACACTGAAGCTTTCTTT

D gene: NA
V gene: TRBV4-1
CDR3 length: 14
clone size: NA
J gene: TRBJ2-7
CDR3 protein: CASSQVPSSYEQYF
CDR3 DNA: TGCGCCAGCAGCCAAGTCCCTAGCTCCTACGAGCAGTACTTC

D gene: NA
V gene: TRBV5-1
CDR3 length: 14
clone size: NA
J gene: TRBJ1-2
CDR3 protein: CASSSERGAEGYTF
CDR3 DNA: TGCGCCAGCAGCTCAGAACGGGGGGCAGAGGGCTACACCTTC

D gene: NA
V gene: TRBV9
CDR3 length: 20
clone size: NA
J gene: TRBJ2-2
CDR3 protein: CASSVNPADSPFANTGELFF
CDR3 DNA: TGTGCCAGCAGCGTAAATCCAGCGGACTCACCATTCGCGAACACCGGGGAGCTGTTTTTT

D gene: NA
V gene: TRBV11-2
CDR3 length: 14
clone size: NA
J gene: TRBJ1-2
CDR3 protein: CASSAGGTNYGYTF
CDR3 DNA: TGTGCCAGCAGCGCCGGAGGGACTAACTATGGCTACACCTTC

D gene: TRBD1
V gene: TRBV6-6
CDR3 length: 15
clone size: NA
J gene: TRBJ2-5
CDR3 protein: CASSYPGQAGETQYF
CDR3 DNA: TGTGCCAGCAGTTACCCCGGACAGGCCGGAGAGACCCAGTACTTC

D gene: NA
V gene: TRBV4-1
CDR3 length: 14
clone size: many
J gene: TRBJ2-7
CDR3 protein: CASSFAGDGNEQYF
CDR3 DNA: TGCGCCAGCAGCTTTGCAGGGGATGGTAACGAGCAGTACTTC

D gene: TRBD1
V gene: TRBV9
CDR3 length: 16
clone size: NA
J gene: TRBJ2-7
CDR3 protein: CASSVATGTAYYEQYF
CDR3 DNA: TGTGCCAGCAGCGTAGCTACCGGGACAGCTTACTACGAGCAGTACTTC

D gene: NA
V gene: TRBV9
CDR3 length: 13
clone size: NA
J gene: TRBJ2-1
CDR3 protein: CASSGIGDNEQFF
CDR3 DNA: TGTGCCAGCAGCGGGATCGGGGACAATGAGCAGTTCTTC

D gene: NA
V gene: TRBV29-1
CDR3 length: 12
clone size: NA
J gene: TRBJ1-1
CDR3 protein: CSVGQRPTEAFF
CDR3 DNA: TGCAGCGTAGGACAAAGACCGACTGAAGCTTTCTTT

D gene: NA
V gene: TRBV19
CDR3 length: 18
clone size: NA
J gene: TRBJ2-1
CDR3 protein: CASSITSLGTPLSNEQFF
CDR3 DNA: TGTGCCAGTAGTATAACTTCACTCGGGACACCACTGAGCAATGAGCAGTTCTTC

D gene: TRBD1
V gene: TRBV6-6
CDR3 length: 13
clone size: NA
J gene: TRBJ1-1
CDR3 protein: CASMGQGGTEAFF
CDR3 DNA: TGTGCCAGCATGGGACAGGGGGGCACTGAAGCTTTCTTT

D gene: TRBD1
V gene: TRBV6-1
CDR3 length: 18
clone size: once
J gene: TRBJ2-5
CDR3 protein: CASSDPARQGLISETQYF
CDR3 DNA: TGTGCCAGCAGTGACCCCGCCAGACAGGGTCTCATTTCGGAGACCCAGTACTTC

D gene: TRBD1
V gene: TRBV4-1
CDR3 length: 15
clone size: NA
J gene: TRBJ1-5
CDR3 protein: CASSLGQGTYQPQHF
CDR3 DNA: TGCGCCAGCAGCTTAGGACAGGGGACATATCAGCCCCAGCATTTT

D gene: TRBD1
V gene: TRBV5-1
CDR3 length: 14
clone size: NA
J gene: TRBJ1-2
CDR3 protein: CASSLDVTGYGYTF
CDR3 DNA: TGCGCCAGCAGCTTGGACGTGACAGGGTATGGCTACACCTTC

D gene: TRBD1
V gene: TRBV10-2
CDR3 length: 13
clone size: NA
J gene: TRBJ1-2
CDR3 protein: CASMAGQLYGYTF
CDR3 DNA: TGCGCCAGCATGGCGGGACAGCTCTATGGCTACACCTTC

D gene: NA
V gene: TRBV7-6
CDR3 length: 16
clone size: NA
J gene: TRBJ1-2
CDR3 protein: CASSASRAQGDSGYTF
CDR3 DNA: TGTGCCAGCAGCGCCAGTCGCGCACAGGGCGATTCTGGCTACACCTTC

D gene: TRBD1
V gene: TRBV30
CDR3 length: 15
clone size: NA
J gene: TRBJ1-6
CDR3 protein: CAWRTQGAFNSPLHF
CDR3 DNA: TGTGCCTGGAGGACACAGGGGGCTTTTAATTCACCCCTCCACTTT

D gene: NA
V gene: TRBV12-2
CDR3 length: 18
clone size: NA
J gene: TRBJ1-4
CDR3 protein: CASRLASVARVTNEKLFF
CDR3 DNA: TGTGCAAGTCGCTTAGCTTCGGTAGCGCGTGTAACTAATGAAAAACTGTTTTTT

D gene: TRBD1
V gene: TRBV27
CDR3 length: 17
clone size: NA
J gene: TRBJ1-5
CDR3 protein: CASSRTGGDYSNQPQHF
CDR3 DNA: TGTGCCAGCAGCAGGACAGGGGGCGATTATAGCAATCAGCCCCAGCATTTT

D gene: NA
V gene: TRBV7-2
CDR3 length: 18
clone size: NA
J gene: TRBJ2-3
CDR3 protein: CASSQWGGAKIPSDTQYF
CDR3 DNA: TGTGCCAGCAGCCAGTGGGGGGGGGCAAAAATACCGTCAGATACGCAGTATTTT

D gene: NA
V gene: TRBV7-3
CDR3 length: 16
clone size: NA
J gene: TRBJ1-3
CDR3 protein: CASSSNGQSSGNTIYF
CDR3 DNA: TGTGCCAGCAGCTCAAATGGACAGAGCTCTGGAAACACCATATATTTT

D gene: TRBD1
V gene: TRBV27
CDR3 length: 16
clone size: once
J gene: TRBJ2-2
CDR3 protein: CASIRQGQGVTGELFF
CDR3 DNA: TGTGCCAGCATCCGTCAGGGACAGGGTGTGACCGGGGAGCTGTTTTTT

D gene: NA
V gene: TRBV5-6
CDR3 length: 15
clone size: NA
J gene: TRBJ1-5
CDR3 protein: CASSKTGTLNLPQHF
CDR3 DNA: TGTGCCAGTAGCAAGACAGGAACTCTCAACCTGCCCCAGCATTTT

D gene: NA
V gene: TRBV18
CDR3 length: 15
clone size: NA
J gene: TRBJ2-3
CDR3 protein: CASSPSSASTDTQYF
CDR3 DNA: TGTGCCAGCTCACCATCTAGCGCGAGCACAGATACGCAGTATTTT

D gene: TRBD1
V gene: TRBV2
CDR3 length: 16
clone size: NA
J gene: TRBJ1-4
CDR3 protein: CASSTGQGQHDEKLFF
CDR3 DNA: TGTGCCAGCAGTACCGGACAGGGCCAGCATGACGAAAAACTGTTTTTT

D gene: NA
V gene: TRBV29-1
CDR3 length: 17
clone size: once
J gene: TRBJ2-3
CDR3 protein: CSVEKAGGIGSTDTQYF
CDR3 DNA: TGCAGCGTTGAAAAGGCTGGAGGGATCGGGAGCACAGATACGCAGTATTTT

D gene: NA
V gene: TRBV5-8
CDR3 length: 16
clone size: NA
J gene: TRBJ1-4
CDR3 protein: CASSPLMRQSNEKLFF
CDR3 DNA: TGTGCCAGCAGCCCCCTCATGAGACAGTCTAATGAAAAACTGTTTTTT

D gene: TRBD2
V gene: TRBV19
CDR3 length: 14
clone size: NA
J gene: TRBJ2-5
CDR3 protein: CASRGLAGDGTQYF
CDR3 DNA: TGTGCCAGTCGAGGACTGGCGGGAGACGGGACCCAGTACTTC

D gene: NA
V gene: TRBV5-5
CDR3 length: 12
clone size: NA
J gene: TRBJ1-2
CDR3 protein: CASSLLGNGYTF
CDR3 DNA: TGTGCCAGCAGCTTGCTGGGCAATGGCTACACCTTC

D gene: TRBD2
V gene: TRBV5-1
CDR3 length: 17
clone size: NA
J gene: TRBJ2-1
CDR3 protein: CASSPGLAGGLYNEQFF
CDR3 DNA: TGCGCCAGCAGCCCCGGACTAGCGGGAGGACTTTACAATGAGCAGTTCTTC

D gene: TRBD1
V gene: TRBV29-1
CDR3 length: 13
clone size: NA
J gene: TRBJ1-2
CDR3 protein: CSVEVDRGAGYTF
CDR3 DNA: TGCAGCGTTGAAGTTGACAGGGGCGCTGGCTACACCTTC

D gene: TRBD2
V gene: TRBV19
CDR3 length: 15
clone size: NA
J gene: TRBJ2-7
CDR3 protein: CASSTDGGVTYEQYF
CDR3 DNA: TGTGCCAGTAGTACGGACGGGGGGGTAACCTACGAGCAGTACTTC

D gene: NA
V gene: TRBV29-1
CDR3 length: 12
clone size: NA
J gene: TRBJ1-2
CDR3 protein: CSVLTPNYGYTF
CDR3 DNA: TGCAGCGTTTTAACACCAAACTATGGCTACACCTTC

D gene: NA
V gene: TRBV28
CDR3 length: 17
clone size: NA
J gene: TRBJ2-2
CDR3 protein: CASTDAKGVMNTGELFF
CDR3 DNA: TGTGCCAGCACCGACGCTAAAGGGGTTATGAACACCGGGGAGCTGTTTTTT

D gene: NA
V gene: TRBV2
CDR3 length: 15
clone size: NA
J gene: TRBJ2-7
CDR3 protein: CASRSDSGFNYEQYF
CDR3 DNA: TGTGCCAGCAGATCAGATAGCGGATTTAACTACGAGCAGTACTTC

D gene: TRBD1
V gene: TRBV15
CDR3 length: 18
clone size: NA
J gene: TRBJ1-5
CDR3 protein: CATSPDVGTVLSNQPQHF
CDR3 DNA: TGTGCCACCAGCCCCGATGTGGGGACAGTTCTTAGCAATCAGCCCCAGCATTTT

D gene: TRBD1
V gene: TRBV7-9
CDR3 length: 16
clone size: few
J gene: TRBJ2-2
CDR3 protein: CASSLGDSPNTGELFF
CDR3 DNA: TGTGCCAGCAGCTTAGGGGACAGCCCGAACACCGGGGAGCTGTTTTTT

D gene: TRBD2
V gene: TRBV7-9
CDR3 length: 16
clone size: few
J gene: TRBJ2-2
CDR3 protein: CASSSKAGLGTGELFF
CDR3 DNA: TGTGCCAGCAGCTCGAAAGCGGGGCTTGGCACCGGGGAGCTGTTTTTT

D gene: NA
V gene: TRBV6-5
CDR3 length: 14
clone size: once
J gene: TRBJ1-2
CDR3 protein: CASSYGGVPYGYTF
CDR3 DNA: TGTGCCAGCAGCTACGGGGGGGTTCCCTATGGCTACACCTTC